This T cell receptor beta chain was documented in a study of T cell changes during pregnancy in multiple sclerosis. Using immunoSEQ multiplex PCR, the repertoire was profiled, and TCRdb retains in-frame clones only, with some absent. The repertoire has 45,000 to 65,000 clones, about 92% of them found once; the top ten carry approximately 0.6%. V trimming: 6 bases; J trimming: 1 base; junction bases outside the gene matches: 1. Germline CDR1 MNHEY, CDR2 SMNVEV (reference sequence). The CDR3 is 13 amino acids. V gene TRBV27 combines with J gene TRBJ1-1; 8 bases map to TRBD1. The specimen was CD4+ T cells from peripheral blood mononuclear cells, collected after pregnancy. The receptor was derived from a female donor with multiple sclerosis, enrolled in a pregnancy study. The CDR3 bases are TGTGCCAGCAGAGACAGGGGGAACACTGAAGCTTTCTTT. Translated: CASRDRGNTEAFF.